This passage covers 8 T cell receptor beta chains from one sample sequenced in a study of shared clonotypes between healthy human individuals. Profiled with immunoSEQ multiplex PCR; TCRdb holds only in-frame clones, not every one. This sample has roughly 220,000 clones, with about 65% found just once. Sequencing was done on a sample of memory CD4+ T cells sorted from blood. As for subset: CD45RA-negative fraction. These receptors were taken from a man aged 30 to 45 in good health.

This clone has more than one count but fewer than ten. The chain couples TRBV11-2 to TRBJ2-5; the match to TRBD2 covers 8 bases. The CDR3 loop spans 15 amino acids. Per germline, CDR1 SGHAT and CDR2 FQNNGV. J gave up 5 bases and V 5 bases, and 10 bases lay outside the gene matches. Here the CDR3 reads CASSQAGGAVETQYF. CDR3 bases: TGTGCCAGCAGCCAGGCGGGGGGTGCGGTGGAGACCCAGTACTTC.

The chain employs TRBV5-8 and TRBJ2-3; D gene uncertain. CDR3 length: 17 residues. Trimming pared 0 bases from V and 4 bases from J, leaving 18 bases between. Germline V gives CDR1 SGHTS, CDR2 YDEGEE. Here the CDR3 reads CASSLARSGSIADTQYF. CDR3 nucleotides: TGTGCCAGCAGCTTGGCGAGGAGTGGCTCGATAGCAGATACGCAGTATTTT.

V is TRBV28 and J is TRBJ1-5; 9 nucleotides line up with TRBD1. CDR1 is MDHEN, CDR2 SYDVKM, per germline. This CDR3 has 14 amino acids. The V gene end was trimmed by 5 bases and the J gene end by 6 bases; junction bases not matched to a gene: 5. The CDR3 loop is CASSPGQGSQPQHF. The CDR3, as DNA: TGTGCCAGCAGTCCGGGACAGGGCAGTCAGCCCCAGCATTTT.

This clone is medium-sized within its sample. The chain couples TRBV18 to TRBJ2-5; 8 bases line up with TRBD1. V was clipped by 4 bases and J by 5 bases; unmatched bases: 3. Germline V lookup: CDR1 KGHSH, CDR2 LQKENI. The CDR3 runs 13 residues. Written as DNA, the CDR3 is TGTGCCAGCTCACTCGGGACAGGCGAGACCCAGTACTTC. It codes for CASSLGTGETQYF. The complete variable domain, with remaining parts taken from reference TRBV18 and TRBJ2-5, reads NAGVMQNPRHLVRRRGQEARLRCSPMKGHSHVYWYRQLPEEGLKFMVYLQKENIIDESGMPKERFSAEFPKEGPSILRIQQVVRGDSAAYFCASSLGTGETQYFGPGTRLLVL.

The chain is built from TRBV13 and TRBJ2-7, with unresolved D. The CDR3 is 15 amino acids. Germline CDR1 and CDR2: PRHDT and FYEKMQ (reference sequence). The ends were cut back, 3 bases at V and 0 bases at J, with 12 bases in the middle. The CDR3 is CASSFFGPSSYEQYF. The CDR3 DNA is TGTGCCAGCAGCTTTTTCGGTCCGAGCTCCTACGAGCAGTACTTC.

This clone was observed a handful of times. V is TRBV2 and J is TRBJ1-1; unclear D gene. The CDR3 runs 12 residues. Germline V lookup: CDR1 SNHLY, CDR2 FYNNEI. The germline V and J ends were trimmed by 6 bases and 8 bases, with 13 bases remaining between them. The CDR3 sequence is CASRTGGPEAFF. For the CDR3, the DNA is TGTGCCAGCAGGACCGGTGGACCCGAAGCTTTCTTT. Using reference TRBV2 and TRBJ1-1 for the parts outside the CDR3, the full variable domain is EPEVTQTPSHQVTQMGQEVILRCVPISNHLYFYWYRQILGQKVEFLVSFYNNEISEKSEIFDDQFSVERPDGSNFTLKIRSTKLEDSAMYFCASRTGGPEAFFGQGTRLTVV.

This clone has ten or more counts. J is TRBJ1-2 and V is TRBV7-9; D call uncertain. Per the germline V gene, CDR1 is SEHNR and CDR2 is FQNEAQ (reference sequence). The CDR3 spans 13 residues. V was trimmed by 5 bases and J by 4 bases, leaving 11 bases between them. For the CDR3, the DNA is TGTGCCAGCAGCCCGGCCGGGCCCTATGGCTACACCTTC. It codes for CASSPAGPYGYTF.

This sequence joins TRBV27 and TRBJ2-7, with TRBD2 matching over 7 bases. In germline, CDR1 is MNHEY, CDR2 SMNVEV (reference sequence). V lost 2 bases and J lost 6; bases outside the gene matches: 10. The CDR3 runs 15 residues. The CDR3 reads CASSLRAGWSLEQYF. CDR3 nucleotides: TGTGCCAGCAGTTTACGAGCGGGATGGAGTCTCGAGCAGTACTTC.